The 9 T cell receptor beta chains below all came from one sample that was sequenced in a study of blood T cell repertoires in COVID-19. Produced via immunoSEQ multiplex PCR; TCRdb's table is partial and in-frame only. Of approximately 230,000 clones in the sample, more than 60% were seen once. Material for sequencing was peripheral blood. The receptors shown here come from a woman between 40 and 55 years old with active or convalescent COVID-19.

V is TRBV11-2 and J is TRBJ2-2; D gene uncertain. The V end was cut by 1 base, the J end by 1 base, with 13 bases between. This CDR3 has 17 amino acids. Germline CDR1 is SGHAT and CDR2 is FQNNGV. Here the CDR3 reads CASSLVQANWNTGELFF. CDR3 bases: TGTGCCAGCAGCTTAGTGCAGGCAAACTGGAACACCGGGGAGCTGTTTTTT.

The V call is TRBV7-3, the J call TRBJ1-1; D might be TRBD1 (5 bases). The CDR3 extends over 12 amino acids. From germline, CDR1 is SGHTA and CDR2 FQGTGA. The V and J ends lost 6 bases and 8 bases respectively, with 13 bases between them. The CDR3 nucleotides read TGTGCCAGCAGTTTTAATGGGGGGGAAGCTTTCTTT. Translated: CASSFNGGEAFF. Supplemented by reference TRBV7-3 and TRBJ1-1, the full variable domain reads GAGVSQTPSNKVTEKGKYVELRCDPISGHTALYWYRQSLGQGPEFLIYFQGTGAADDSGLPNDRFFAVRPEGSVSTLKIQRTERGDSAVYLCASSFNGGEAFFGQGTRLTVV.

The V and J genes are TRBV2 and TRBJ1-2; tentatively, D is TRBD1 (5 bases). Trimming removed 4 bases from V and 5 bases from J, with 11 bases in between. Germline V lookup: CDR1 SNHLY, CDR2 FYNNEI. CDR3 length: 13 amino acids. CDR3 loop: CASSALSGYGYTF. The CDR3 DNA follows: TGTGCCAGCAGTGCCCTCTCAGGGTATGGCTACACCTTC.

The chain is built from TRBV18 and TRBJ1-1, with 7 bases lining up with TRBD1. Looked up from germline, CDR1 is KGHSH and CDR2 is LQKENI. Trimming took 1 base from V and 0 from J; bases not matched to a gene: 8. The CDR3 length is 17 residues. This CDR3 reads CASSPRDRVFMNTEAFF. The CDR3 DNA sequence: TGTGCCAGCTCACCACGGGACAGAGTTTTTATGAACACTGAAGCTTTCTTT. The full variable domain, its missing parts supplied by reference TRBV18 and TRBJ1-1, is NAGVMQNPRHLVRRRGQEARLRCSPMKGHSHVYWYRQLPEEGLKFMVYLQKENIIDESGMPKERFSAEFPKEGPSILRIQQVVRGDSAAYFCASSPRDRVFMNTEAFFGQGTRLTVV.

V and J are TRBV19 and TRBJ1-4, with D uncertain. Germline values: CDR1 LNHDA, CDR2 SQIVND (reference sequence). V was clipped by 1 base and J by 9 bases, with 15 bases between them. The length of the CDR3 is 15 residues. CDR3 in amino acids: CASSIGGFGQKKLFF. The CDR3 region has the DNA TGTGCCAGTAGTATAGGAGGGTTTGGGCAAAAAAAACTGTTTTTT.

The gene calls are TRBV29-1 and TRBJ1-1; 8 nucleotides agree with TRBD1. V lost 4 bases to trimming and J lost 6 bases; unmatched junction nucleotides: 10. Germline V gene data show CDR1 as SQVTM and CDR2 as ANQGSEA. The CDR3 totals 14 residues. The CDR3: CSVGGGTGTSEAFF. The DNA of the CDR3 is TGCAGCGTTGGAGGCGGGACAGGTACATCTGAAGCTTTCTTT.

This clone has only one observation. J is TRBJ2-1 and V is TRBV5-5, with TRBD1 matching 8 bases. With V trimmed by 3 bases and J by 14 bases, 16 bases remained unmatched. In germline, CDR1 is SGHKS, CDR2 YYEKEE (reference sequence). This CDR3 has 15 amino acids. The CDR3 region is CASSWGQDRSFFEFF. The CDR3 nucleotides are TGTGCCAGCAGCTGGGGACAGGACCGGTCCTTTTTTGAGTTCTTC.

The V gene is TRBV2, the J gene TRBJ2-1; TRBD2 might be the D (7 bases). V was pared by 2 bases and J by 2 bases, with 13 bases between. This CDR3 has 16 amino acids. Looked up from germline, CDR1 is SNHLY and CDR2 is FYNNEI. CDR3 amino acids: CASSELGGAAYNEQFF. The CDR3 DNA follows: TGTGCCAGCAGTGAATTGGGGGGGGCCGCCTACAATGAGCAGTTCTTC.

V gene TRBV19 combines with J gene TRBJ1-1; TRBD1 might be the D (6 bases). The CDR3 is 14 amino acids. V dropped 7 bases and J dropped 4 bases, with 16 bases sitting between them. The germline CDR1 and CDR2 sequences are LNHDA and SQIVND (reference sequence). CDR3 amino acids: CASIARGGPTEAFF. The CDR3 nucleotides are TGTGCCAGTATTGCCCGGGGGGGGCCCACTGAAGCTTTCTTT.